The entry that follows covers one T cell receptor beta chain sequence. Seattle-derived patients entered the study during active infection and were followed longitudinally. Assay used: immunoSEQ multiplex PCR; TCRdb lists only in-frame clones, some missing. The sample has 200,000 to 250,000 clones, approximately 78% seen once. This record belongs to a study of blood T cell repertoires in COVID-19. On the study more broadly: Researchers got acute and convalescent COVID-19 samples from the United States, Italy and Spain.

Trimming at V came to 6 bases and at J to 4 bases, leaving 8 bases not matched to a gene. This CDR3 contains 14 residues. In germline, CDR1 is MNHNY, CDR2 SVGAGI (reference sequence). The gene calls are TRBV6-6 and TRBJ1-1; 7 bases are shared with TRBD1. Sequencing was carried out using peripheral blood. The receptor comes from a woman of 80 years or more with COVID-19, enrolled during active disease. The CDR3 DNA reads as TGTGCCAGCAGCCCTTCCCCAGGGGGCACTGAAGCTTTCTTT. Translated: CASSPSPGGTEAFF.